This is a list of T cell receptor beta chains from one sample in a study of T cell repertoires in cytomegalovirus infection. Each CDR3 protein is one row after TCRdb ran MiXCR on the reads. Of approximately 500,000 distinct CDR3 sequences listed, approximately 15% are singletons. Sequencing was done on a sample of CD8+ T cells from PBMCs. The receptors here all came from a human donor in good health (CMV status not recorded). Some clones in this sample may be carry-over from other donors' samples. The CDR3 runs from the conserved cysteine through the conserved F or W. The order of the fields is clone size, D gene, CDR3 length, J gene, V gene, CDR3 DNA, CDR3 protein. The D gene is left open where the match is weak. Size is stated for part of the rows, as once, few or many counts, or as a class when the clone is expanded.

>-|-|12|TRBJ2-1|TRBV27
TGTGCCAGCAGTCCTCAGGGATCTGAGCAGTTCTTC
CASSPQGSEQFF
>once|TRBD2|17|TRBJ2-5|TRBV24-1
TGTGCCACCAGTGATTTCCCCCCTACTAGCGGACAAGAGACCCAGTACTTC
CATSDFPPTSGQETQYF
>few|TRBD1|13|TRBJ2-1|TRBV6-6
TGTGCCAGCAGACGCCGGGACAGCAATGAGCAGTTCTTC
CASRRRDSNEQFF
>many|TRBD1|15|TRBJ1-3|TRBV6-5
TGTGCCAGCAGTCCCCAGGGGGCGCAGGGAAACACCATATATTTT
CASSPQGAQGNTIYF
>once|-|13|TRBJ1-5|TRBV7-6
TGTGCCAGCAGCTTAAATCCAGGTCGGCCCCAGCATTTT
CASSLNPGRPQHF
>many|-|18|TRBJ2-1|TRBV7-9
TGTGCCAGCAGCTTAGGGTTTGGTGGGACCGCTTCCTACAATGAGCAGTTCTTC
CASSLGFGGTASYNEQFF
>many|-|15|TRBJ2-4|TRBV11-1
TGTGCCAGCAGCCCACCTAGGGTAGCCAAAAACATTCAGTACTTC
CASSPPRVAKNIQYF
>few|-|15|TRBJ2-3|TRBV19
TGTGCCAGTAGTATCCCGACAGAAAGCACAGATACGCAGTATTTT
CASSIPTESTDTQYF
>few|-|14|TRBJ2-1|TRBV5-6
TGTGCCAGCAGCGCGACCGGGAGCTACAATGAGCAGTTCTTC
CASSATGSYNEQFF
>few|-|16|TRBJ1-1|TRBV7-9
TGTGCCAGCAGCCCCCGGCAGGGAAAAGTGAACACTGAAGCTTTCTTT
CASSPRQGKVNTEAFF
>many|TRBD1|16|TRBJ1-1|TRBV28
TGTGCCAGCAGTTTATGGGGACAGGGGACGAACACTGAAGCTTTCTTT
CASSLWGQGTNTEAFF
>-|-|14|TRBJ2-7|TRBV9
TGTGCCAGCAGCCCAGGGCCCGGCAGGGACGAGCAGTACTTC
CASSPGPGRDEQYF
>few|-|15|TRBJ1-6|TRBV12-3/TRBV12-4
TGTGCCAGCAGTTTGACCGAGCAACGGGATTCACCCCTCCACTTT
CASSLTEQRDSPLHF
>many|-|15|TRBJ1-5|TRBV12-3/TRBV12-4
TGTGCCAGCAGTTTAGTTCAGGGAAACAATCAGCCCCAGCATTTT
CASSLVQGNNQPQHF
>-|-|14|TRBJ1-2|TRBV5-5
TGTGCCAGCAGTACCGGGAATGGTCACTATGGCTACACCTTC
CASSTGNGHYGYTF
>-|-|15|TRBJ1-3|TRBV11-2
TGTGCCAGCAGCTTAGTGGGACGCTATGGAAACACCATATATTTT
CASSLVGRYGNTIYF
>many|TRBD2|14|TRBJ2-3|TRBV20-1
TGCAGTGCCGAAACTAGCGGGAGTACAGATACGCAGTATTTT
CSAETSGSTDTQYF
>-|-|15|TRBJ2-1|TRBV7-9
TGTGCCAGCAGTGGGCCGATAGGAACGTCCAATGAGCAGTTCTTC
CASSGPIGTSNEQFF
>-|-|14|TRBJ1-4|TRBV9
TGTGCCAGCAGCACTAAAGACATGTCTGAAAAACTGTTTTTT
CASSTKDMSEKLFF
>-|-|14|TRBJ2-7|TRBV27
TGTGCCAGCAGTTTCGGGCGGGGTGCCTACGAGCAGTACTTC
CASSFGRGAYEQYF
>-|-|14|TRBJ2-3|TRBV7-6
TGTGCAAGCAGCTTTTACAGGAGAACAGATACGCAGTATTTT
CASSFYRRTDTQYF
>-|-|13|TRBJ2-3|TRBV7-6
TGTGCCAGCAGCCTAGGGGAGGGGGATACGCAGTTTTTT
CASSLGEGDTQFF